The table lists the clone carrying this T cell receptor beta chain with many counts. Its target is not known. This entry comes from a study of T-cell reconstitution after alpha-beta-depleted transplantation in children. Findings of the study overall: Several hundred graft clones that had expanded were reportedly the source of alpha-beta T cells about two months after transplant.

This sample's TCRbeta library carried unique molecular identifier barcodes. MiXCR was run by TCRdb on the PCR reads, yielding one entry per CDR3 protein. Among fewer than 1 million distinct CDR3 sequences listed, 15% to 20% were seen once. Germline V gene data show CDR1 as SGHVS and CDR2 as FQNEAQ. The V segment lost 11 bases and the J segment 4 bases; nucleotides outside the gene matches: 4. This CDR3 contains 12 residues. This rearrangement joins TRBV7-8 to TRBJ2-1, with 8 nucleotides matching TRBD1. The sample here was PBMCs, mostly from graft donor cells, taken 360 days after TCRalphabeta/CD19-depleted stem cell transplant. This clonotype originated in a male patient aged 10 to 17 who had a stem cell transplant for acute lymphoblastic leukemia, so the T cells may come from the graft donor. The CDR3, as DNA: TGTGCCTCCCGGACAGGGTACAATGAGCAGTTCTTC. This translates into CASRTGYNEQFF.